The present T cell receptor (beta chain) was sequenced within a study of OX40 agonist ivuxolimab in advanced cancers. The overall study: Patients' therapy was ivuxolimab, an antibody that acts as an agonist of OX40 (CD134).

In germline, CDR1 is WSHSY, CDR2 SAAADI. The CDR3 is 18 residues long. V was pared by 6 bases and J by 4 bases, with 27 bases between. Sequencing used immunoSEQ multiplex PCR; TCRdb keeps in-frame clones, though not all of them. The repertoire consists of roughly 67,000 clones, with approximately 86% occurring once and the leading ten covering approximately 4.8%. The V call is TRBV10-2, the J call TRBJ1-2; D unresolved. The sequencing here drew on CD4+ or CD8+ T cells sorted from blood, taken in a trial of the OX40 agonist ivuxolimab. This sequence originates from an adult with an advanced solid tumor such as melanoma, head and neck, liver or kidney cancer. In DNA form, the CDR3 reads TGCGCCAGCAGCGATTTAGGCGCGCGTACCCTCCGGGGCTATGGCTACACCTTC. Its protein is CASSDLGARTLRGYGYTF.